This is a list of T cell receptor beta chains from one sample in a study of technical replicates of blood from a few donors. The assay was immunoSEQ multiplex PCR, and TCRdb's table has in-frame clones only and misses some. The table has roughly 15,000 clones, 84% seen once. What was sequenced was PBMCs. The receptors come from a human donor in good health. Both conserved end residues are part of each CDR3. Fields, in order: D gene, J gene, V gene, clone size, CDR3 DNA, CDR3 protein. D genes are given only for firm matches. Where a row states a size, it is once, few, many or the class of an expanded clone; other rows omit it.

- TRBJ2-4 TRBV19 - TGTGCCAGTAGAGATGGCATCATGGAGGCTCAGTACTTC CASRDGIMEAQYF
TRBD1 TRBJ1-2 TRBV27 few TGTGCCAGCAGGCCCTGGACAGGGGGCCGATCTATCTATGGCTACACCTTC CASRPWTGGRSIYGYTF
- TRBJ1-1 TRBV29-1 - TGCAGCGTTCGGGACACTGAAGCTTTCTTT CSVRDTEAFF
TRBD1 TRBJ2-2 TRBV5-1 - TGCGCCAGCAGCCGTGGGACAGGGTGGTCCGGGGAGCTGTTTTTT CASSRGTGWSGELFF
- TRBJ2-3 TRBV21-1 - TGTGCCAGGAGGACTAGCGGGAGGTCGCAAAGCACAGATACGCAGTATTTT CARRTSGRSQSTDTQYF
TRBD1 TRBJ1-5 TRBV2 - TGTGCCACTTCGCCGGGACAGGCCGATCAGCCCCAGCATTTT CATSPGQADQPQHF
- TRBJ1-5 TRBV28 - TGTGCCAGCACGGCGGGGCCGGATCAGCCCCAGCATTTT CASTAGPDQPQHF
TRBD1 TRBJ1-1 TRBV18 - TGTGCCAGCTCACCGAGGGACAGGACCTTGAACACTGAAGCTTTCTTT CASSPRDRTLNTEAFF
- TRBJ2-7 TRBV29-1 - TGCAGCGTGGGCCTTGGGCCCTCGACACCGCAGTACTTC CSVGLGPSTPQYF
- TRBJ2-3 TRBV13 - TGTGCCAGCAGCTTATATGATACGCAGTATTTT CASSLYDTQYF
TRBD1 TRBJ1-5 TRBV13 - TGTGCCAGCAGCCAAGGACAGGGTTGGAATCAGCCCCAGCATTTT CASSQGQGWNQPQHF
- TRBJ1-5 TRBV28 few TGTGCCAGCAGATCCCTAATTGGTCAGCCCCAGCATTTT CASRSLIGQPQHF
TRBD1 TRBJ1-1 TRBV28 - TGTGCCAGCAGGTTGACAGGGCTCCACACTGAAGCTTTCTTT CASRLTGLHTEAFF
TRBD1 TRBJ2-1 TRBV2 - TGTGCCAGCAGATACGGGACAGGGTACGGGCAGTTCTTC CASRYGTGYGQFF
TRBD1 TRBJ1-2 TRBV18 - TGTGCCAGCTCACCACCGGGGACAGGGGTCGGTGGCTACACCTTC CASSPPGTGVGGYTF
- TRBJ1-1 TRBV7-8 few TGTGCCAGCAGCTTAGTGGTTAGACCCACTACCAACCCGAACACTGAAGCTTTCTTT CASSLVVRPTTNPNTEAFF
TRBD1 TRBJ1-2 TRBV30 - TGTGCCTGGAGTGAGACAGGGTCCTATGGCTACACCTTC CAWSETGSYGYTF
- TRBJ2-5 TRBV28 - TGTGCCAGCCGCCAATTGGGGGGCGGCGGGAGTATCGAGACCCAGTACTTC CASRQLGGGGSIETQYF
TRBD2 TRBJ2-1 TRBV7-8 - TGTGCCACCAGATTTCTTGGGACTAGCGGGAGTAATGAGCAGTTCTTC CATRFLGTSGSNEQFF
- TRBJ2-2 TRBV7-7 once TGTGCCAGCAGCCAGCGGGCGAACACCGGGGAGCTGTTTTTT CASSQRANTGELFF
- TRBJ2-7 TRBV30 - TGTGCCTGGAGTGGACAGCTGTTCGAGCAGTACTTC CAWSGQLFEQYF
- TRBJ2-3 TRBV10-3 - TGTGCCATCAGTAGCGGAACTAGCACAGATACGCAGTATTTT CAISSGTSTDTQYF
TRBD2 TRBJ2-1 TRBV5-6 - TGTGCCAGCAGCTTGGAGTTGTGGCGGGAGGGATTCAATGAGCAGTTCTTC CASSLELWREGFNEQFF
- TRBJ1-1 TRBV5-1 - TGCGCCAGCAGCTACTCGACCGGGACACCTAGCACTGAAGCTTTCTTT CASSYSTGTPSTEAFF
- TRBJ2-5 TRBV19 - TGTGCCAGTAGTGGCAGCCAAGAGACCCAGTACTTC CASSGSQETQYF
- TRBJ2-1 TRBV6-1 - TGTGCCAGCACTTTAAACAATGAGCAGTTCTTC CASTLNNEQFF
TRBD2 TRBJ2-5 TRBV2 - TGTGCCAGCAGTTTGGTAGTAGCGGGAGGACTAGAGACCCAGTACTTC CASSLVVAGGLETQYF
TRBD2 TRBJ2-5 TRBV6-1 - TGTGCCAGCAGTGAGAATTGGCTAGCGGGAGCAGAGACCCAGTACTTC CASSENWLAGAETQYF
- TRBJ2-2 TRBV6-1 - TGTGCCAGCAATTTGGTGGCGGAATACACCGGGGAGCTGTTTTTT CASNLVAEYTGELFF
TRBD1 TRBJ1-1 TRBV10-2 few TGCGCCAGCAGGCCGACAGGGAGGACTGAAGCTTTCTTT CASRPTGRTEAFF
- TRBJ2-5 TRBV5-1 - TGCGCCAGCAGCTTGGCCTTATTGGGGGGAGAGACCCAGTACTTC CASSLALLGGETQYF
- TRBJ2-5 TRBV6-1 - TGTGCCAGCAGCAGACTAGGGGAGACCCAGTACTTC CASSRLGETQYF
TRBD2 TRBJ2-7 TRBV7-3 - TGTGCCAGCAGCTTAGAAGCGGGAGGGTACGAGCAGTACTTC CASSLEAGGYEQYF
- TRBJ1-2 TRBV29-1 - TGCAGCGTTGAGGAACAGGGAAAATCTGGCTACACCTTC CSVEEQGKSGYTF
TRBD1 TRBJ1-1 TRBV19 - TGTGCCAGTACCACGGGACAGCTGAACACTGAAGCTTTCTTT CASTTGQLNTEAFF
TRBD1 TRBJ2-1 TRBV7-9 - TGTGCCAGCAGCCCCCGACAGGGGTTCTTGGACAATGAGCAGTTCTTC CASSPRQGFLDNEQFF
- TRBJ2-5 TRBV27 - TGTGCCAGCAGCCCCGGGAGAACGAGTGAGACCCAGTACTTC CASSPGRTSETQYF
- TRBJ2-3 TRBV5-1 - TGCGCCAGCAGCTCGTATGGGGACACCGGAATCCCAGATACGCAGTATTTT CASSSYGDTGIPDTQYF
TRBD1 TRBJ1-2 TRBV6-1 - TGTGCCAGCAGTGAACAAGGGGGCCTCTATGGCTACACCTTC CASSEQGGLYGYTF
TRBD1 TRBJ2-7 TRBV5-1 - TGCGCCAGCGCCTCCGGGACAGGGGCCTACGAGCAGTACTTC CASASGTGAYEQYF
- TRBJ1-1 TRBV2 few TGTGCCAGCAGGACGTGGGAGAGCATGAACACTGAAGCTTTCTTT CASRTWESMNTEAFF
TRBD2 TRBJ2-1 TRBV11-3 - TGTGCCAGCAGCTTAGGGGGGAGGGGAAAATCCGACTACAATGAGCAGTTCTTC CASSLGGRGKSDYNEQFF
TRBD2 TRBJ2-7 TRBV4-2 - TGTGCCAGCAGCCAAGGGGTGGGAGCGGGAGTCTTCGAGCAGTACTTC CASSQGVGAGVFEQYF
TRBD1 TRBJ1-1 TRBV6-1 - TGTGCCATAAGGGACAGGTATCTCACTGAAGCTTTCTTT CAIRDRYLTEAFF
TRBD2 TRBJ2-1 TRBV28 - TGTGCCAGCAGCGATAGGACTAGCGGCAATGAGCAGTTCTTC CASSDRTSGNEQFF
- TRBJ1-4 TRBV7-6 - TGTGCCAGCAGCTTAGGGGACAAGGCTGCACTGTTTTTT CASSLGDKAALFF
- TRBJ1-1 TRBV5-6 - TGTGCCAGCAGATTTGGGGAGGCCCTTGGCACTGAAGCTTTCTTT CASRFGEALGTEAFF
- TRBJ1-1 TRBV4-2 - TGTGCCAGCAGCCAAGCCCTTAGGACAGTGAACACTGAAGCTTTCTTT CASSQALRTVNTEAFF
- TRBJ1-1 TRBV5-1 - TGCGCCAGCAGCTTTGGGTTGGACTGGTATTCGAAAATAGAGAACACTGAAGCTTTCTTT CASSFGLDWYSKIENTEAFF
- TRBJ2-1 TRBV4-2 - TGTGCCAGCAGCCAAGATAAGGGGAATGAGCAGTTCTTC CASSQDKGNEQFF
- TRBJ2-5 TRBV7-9 - TGTGCCAGCAGCTCGGAACGGGGGACGGGGTACCAAGAGACCCAGTACTTC CASSSERGTGYQETQYF
- TRBJ2-7 TRBV18 - TGTGCCAGCTCACCGGCCGCGGCCTACGAGCAGTACTTC CASSPAAAYEQYF
- TRBJ2-1 TRBV15 - TGTGCCACCAGCCATCGAGGGATCCATGAGCAGTTCTTC CATSHRGIHEQFF
- TRBJ1-2 TRBV18 - TGTGCCAGCTCACCAAATTCGGCAGGAAACTATGGCTACACCTTC CASSPNSAGNYGYTF